The source of this T cell receptor beta chain is a study of Ad26.COV2.S vaccination and SARS-CoV-2 variants (TCRdb year 2021). Notes on the research overall: Vaccine-arm donors were drawn from COV1001, a multicentre, randomized, double-blind, placebo-controlled phase I-IIa trial of Ad26.COV2.S in healthy adults. Ad26.COV2.S was given intramuscularly at 5x10^10 or 1x10^11 viral particles, as a single shot or as two shots 56 days apart. TCRbeta repertoire sequencing was used to assess the specificity and breadth of SARS-CoV-2-reactive T cell receptors after Ad26.COV2.S vaccination. A total of some 30 samples were included in the TCR-sequenced set, comprising roughly 19 Ad26.COV2.S vaccine recipients, 5 placebo recipients and 8 SARS-CoV-2 convalescent individuals. Trial participants were randomized into five groups of five, in which low-dose or high-dose Ad26.COV2.S was given once or twice, or placebo was given on both occasions. Investigators did not know the trial group allocation while performing experiments and assessing outcomes.

Findings and caveats that apply to the study as a whole: It was noted by the authors that total T cell responses may have been underestimated by the TCR breadth and depth analyses. Non-spike TCR breadth was comparable between vaccine and placebo recipients, consistent with the vaccine containing only spike. Spike-specific TCR breadth was higher in Ad26.COV2.S recipients than in placebo recipients (P = 0.0014). The study was not powered to compare responses between vaccine doses or regimens. After vaccination, substantial breadth of spike-specific CD8+ and CD4+ T cell responses was reported.

The treatment or condition label, read with the paper, signifies: some 19 received Ad26.COV2.S at low or high dose, single or two shots; several received placebo; per-sample allocation not given. For vaccine and placebo recipients, the sequenced repertoires came from samples collected on day 63 after the first injection. Cohort 1b enrolled 20 to 30 adults aged 18-55 years at a single site in Boston, USA, between 29 July and 7 August 2020. Ad26.COV2.S consisted of a replication-incompetent adenovirus type 26 vector by which a prefusion-stabilized SARS-CoV-2 spike protein from the original Wuhan strain was expressed. From the cysteine up to the phenylalanine, the CDR3 has a length of 17 residues. The read is trimmed to its CDR3 DNA, 51 bases read in frame from base 1. The germline V gene specifies SGHRS as CDR1 and YFSETQ as CDR2. Relative to germline, V is missing 0 bases and J is missing 5 bases, with 11 bases of the junction outside any gene match.

To note about this clone: No antigen is known for it. No much larger clone exists at a distance of one base, and base qualities are not known.

TCRbeta CDR3 regions were sequenced with the immunoSEQ Assay. After extraction, genomic DNA underwent amplification by bias-controlled multiplex PCR, followed by high-throughput sequencing. In the original analysis: Collapsing and filtering of sequences were performed to quantify the absolute abundance of each unique TCRbeta CDR3 region. T cell fraction was estimated by normalizing TCRbeta template counts to usable DNA, with usable DNA measured through amplification of reference genes found in all nucleated cells. Repertoire TCRs were annotated as SARS-CoV-2-specific by exact matching of V gene, CDR3 amino acid sequence and J gene to a known reactive TCR set. The reference SARS-CoV-2 TCR set was derived from MIRA and filtered for enrichment in COVID-19-positive ImmuneCODE repertoires, a step that removed public or cross-reactive TCRs. Based on the MIRA antigens, annotated TCRs were further analysed at the level of specific ORF or position within ORF. Breadth was defined as the number of annotated unique rearrangements divided by the total number of unique productive rearrangements, and depth was defined as the summed frequency of the annotated unique rearrangements. Two-sided Wilcoxon rank-sum tests were applied when comparing TCR breadth between groups. TCRdb mirrors the immuneACCESS table, restricted to in-frame sequences. Some clones are absent from its copies; in checked studies, under half trace to an unresolved V gene, and the reason for the others is unknown. V, J and clone size are taken as reported in that table, and D and trimming were inferred from the DNA itself. The sample records some 450,000 clones, about 90% of which are singletons. Roughly 4% of the sample rests with the top ten.

The sequence came from a person aged 18 to 65 who received the Ad26.COV2.S COVID-19 vaccine or a placebo. The chain links TRBV5-1 with TRBJ2-5, with 9 junctional bases fitting TRBD1. The sequencing here drew on peripheral blood, taken in a trial of Ad26.COV2.S vaccine versus placebo. In nucleotide form, the sequence is TGCGCCAGCAGCTTGGCGCGGGACAGGGTGGTTGGGGAGACCCAGTACTTC. This yields the protein CASSLARDRVVGETQYF.